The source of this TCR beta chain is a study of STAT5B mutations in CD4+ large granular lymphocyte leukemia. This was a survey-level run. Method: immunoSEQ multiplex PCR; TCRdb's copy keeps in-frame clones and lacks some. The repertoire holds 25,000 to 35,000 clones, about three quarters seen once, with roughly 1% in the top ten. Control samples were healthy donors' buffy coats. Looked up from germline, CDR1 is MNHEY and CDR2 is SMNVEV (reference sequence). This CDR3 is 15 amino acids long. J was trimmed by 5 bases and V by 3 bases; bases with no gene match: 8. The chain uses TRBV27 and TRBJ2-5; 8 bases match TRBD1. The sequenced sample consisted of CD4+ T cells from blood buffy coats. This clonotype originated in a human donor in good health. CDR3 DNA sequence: TGTGCCAGCAGTTTCTGGCAGGGGGCGAGGGAGACCCAGTACTTC. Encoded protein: CASSFWQGARETQYF.